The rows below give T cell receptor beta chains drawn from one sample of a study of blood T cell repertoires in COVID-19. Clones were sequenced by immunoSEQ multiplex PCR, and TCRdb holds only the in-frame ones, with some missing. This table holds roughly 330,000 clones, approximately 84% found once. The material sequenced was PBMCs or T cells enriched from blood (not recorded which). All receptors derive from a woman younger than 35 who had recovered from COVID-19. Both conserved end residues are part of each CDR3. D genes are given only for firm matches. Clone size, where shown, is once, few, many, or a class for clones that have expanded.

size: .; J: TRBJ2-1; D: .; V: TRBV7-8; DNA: TGTGCCAGCAGCCAAAACCGGGACATTGGTAATCTTGAGCAGTTCTTC; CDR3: CASSQNRDIGNLEQFF
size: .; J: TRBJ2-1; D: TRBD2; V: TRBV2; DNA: TGTGCCTTTAGTGGGACTAGCGGTCACAATGAGCAGTTCTTC; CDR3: CAFSGTSGHNEQFF
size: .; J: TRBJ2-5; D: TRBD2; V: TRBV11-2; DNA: TGTGCCAGCAGCTTAGGAAGCGGGGGAGAGACCCAGTACTTC; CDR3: CASSLGSGGETQYF
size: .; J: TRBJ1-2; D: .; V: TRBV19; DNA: TGTGCCAGTTCGAGGGATGGAGCTAACTATGGCTACACCTTC; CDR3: CASSRDGANYGYTF
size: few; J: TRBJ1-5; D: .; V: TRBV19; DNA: TGTGCCAGTAGTATAGTCGGAACAGGGACCTGGCAGCCCCAGCATTTT; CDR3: CASSIVGTGTWQPQHF
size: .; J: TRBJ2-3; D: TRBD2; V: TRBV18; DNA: TGTGCCAGCTCACGTCTAGCGGGACCCACAGATACGCAGTATTTT; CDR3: CASSRLAGPTDTQYF
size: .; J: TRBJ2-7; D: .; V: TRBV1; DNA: TGCACCAGCAGCCACGGGGGACTAGCGAACGAGCAGTACTTC; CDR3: CTSSHGGLANEQYF
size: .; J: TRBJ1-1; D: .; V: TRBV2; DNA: TGTGCCAGCAGTAATAGTGGCGGGAACACTGAAGCTTTCTTT; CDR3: CASSNSGGNTEAFF
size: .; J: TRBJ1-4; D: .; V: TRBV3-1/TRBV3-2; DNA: TGTGCCAGCAGCCGAAATTTGGAGGGGCTTGGTGAAAAACTGTTTTTT; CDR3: CASSRNLEGLGEKLFF
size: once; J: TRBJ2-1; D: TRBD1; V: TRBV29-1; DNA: TGCAGCGTTGTCTTCGGGACAGGGTGGGATGAGCAGTTCTTC; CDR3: CSVVFGTGWDEQFF
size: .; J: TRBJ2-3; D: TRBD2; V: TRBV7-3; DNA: TGTGCCAGCAGCGCCACTAGCGGAGATACGCAGTATTTT; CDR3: CASSATSGDTQYF
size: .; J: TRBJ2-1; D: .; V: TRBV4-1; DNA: TGCGCCAGCAGCCAAGTTCAGTACGACTCCTACAATGAGCAGTTCTTC; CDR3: CASSQVQYDSYNEQFF
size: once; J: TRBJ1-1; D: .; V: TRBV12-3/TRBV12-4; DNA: TGTGCCAGCAGGAGAATGGTGAACACTGAAGCTTTCTTT; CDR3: CASRRMVNTEAFF
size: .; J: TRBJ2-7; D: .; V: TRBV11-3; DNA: TGTGCCAGCAGCTCCCGTGAGGGCGAGCAGTACTTC; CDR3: CASSSREGEQYF
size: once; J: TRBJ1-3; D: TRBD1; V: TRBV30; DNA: TGTGCCTGGAGCGGCCTAGGGGACAGGGGGGACACCATATATTTT; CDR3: CAWSGLGDRGDTIYF
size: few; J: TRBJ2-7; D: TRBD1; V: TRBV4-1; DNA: TGCGCCAGCAGCCAAGGACAGGGTCGGGGCTACGAGCAGTACTTC; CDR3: CASSQGQGRGYEQYF
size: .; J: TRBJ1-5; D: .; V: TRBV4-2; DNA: TGTGCCAGCAGCCAAGATCTGCAGGACAATCAGCCCCAGCATTTT; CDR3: CASSQDLQDNQPQHF
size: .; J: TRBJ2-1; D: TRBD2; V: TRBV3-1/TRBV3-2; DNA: TGTGCCAGCAGCCCTCTCCTCGTAGCGGGAGTAATGAATGAGCAGTTCTTC; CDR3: CASSPLLVAGVMNEQFF
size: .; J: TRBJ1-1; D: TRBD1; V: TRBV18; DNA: TGTGCCAGCTCACACAGGGGGCAGGGCACTGAAGCTTTCTTT; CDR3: CASSHRGQGTEAFF
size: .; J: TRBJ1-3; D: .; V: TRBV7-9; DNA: TGTGCCAGCAGCTTAATTGGAGTGGGGGGGCTCGACTCTGGAAACACCATATATTTT; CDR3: CASSLIGVGGLDSGNTIYF
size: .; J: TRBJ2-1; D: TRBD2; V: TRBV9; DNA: TGTGCCAGCAGCGTAGCGGGAGGGATCTACAATGAGCAGTTCTTC; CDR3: CASSVAGGIYNEQFF